The 22 T cell receptor beta chains below were found in one sample sequenced in a study of T cell responses to AZD1222 COVID-19 vaccine. Only in-frame clones appear in the TCRdb table, and some are missing; sequencing was by immunoSEQ multiplex PCR. Found here are approximately 150,000 clones, more than 75% of them singletons; the top ten hold about 2%. Sequences were derived from peripheral blood, sampled 28 days after the second AZD1222 dose. The receptors come from an adult who received the AZD1222 COVID-19 vaccine.

The V call is TRBV23-1, the J call TRBJ2-1, with 10 bases that match TRBD1. TRBV23-1 is flagged as an ORF with uncertain function. With V trimmed by 4 bases and J by 3 bases, 6 bases remained unmatched. The CDR3 sequence is 16 residues long. The chain's CDR3 is CASSRSRDRGYNEQFF. CDR3 in DNA: TGCGCCAGCAGTCGCTCCCGGGACAGGGGCTACAATGAGCAGTTCTTC.

A single count supports this clone. The chain carries TRBV4-1 and TRBJ2-4, with unresolved D. Germline lookup yields CDR1 MGHRA and CDR2 YSYEKL. Trimming stripped 1 base from V and 12 bases from J, with 13 bases between. CDR3 length: 13 residues. CDR3 nucleotides: TGCGCCAGCAGCCAAGGCAACACACCACGTCAGTACTTC. Protein: CASSQGNTPRQYF.

This clone was counted a few times. The CDR3 nucleotides read TGTGCCAGCAGCCAATTGGGTTACACGCAGTATTTT. This encodes CASSQLGYTQYF. The chain joins TRBV14 to TRBJ2-3; unclear D gene. The CDR3 extends over 12 amino acids. Germline CDR1 is SGHDN and CDR2 is FVKESK. Trimming shortened V by 2 bases and J by 9 bases, and 9 bases separated the two germline ends.

The chain has TRBV7-2 and TRBJ2-7, with D tentatively TRBD1 (5 bases). Germline V CDR1 and CDR2: SGHTA, FQGNSA. Trimming took 4 bases from V and 1 from J, leaving 20 bases between them. The CDR3 is made up of 17 amino acids. The CDR3 reads CASSWGGADALSYEQYF. As DNA, the CDR3 is TGTGCCAGCAGCTGGGGTGGGGCGGACGCTCTATCCTACGAGCAGTACTTC.

The chain joins TRBV9 to TRBJ1-1, with 9 bases fitting TRBD1. Germline lookup yields CDR1 SGDLS and CDR2 YYNGEE. V dropped 4 bases and J dropped 10; count of bases not matched to a gene: 11. This CDR3 contains 14 residues. The CDR3 protein is CASSTGQGRPRAFF. In nucleotides, the CDR3 is TGTGCCAGCAGCACCGGACAGGGGCGGCCCAGAGCTTTCTTT.

The gene calls are TRBV11-2 and TRBJ1-5, with 8 bases fitting TRBD1. This CDR3 is built from 15 residues. Germline loops: CDR1 SGHAT, CDR2 FQNNGV. The V and J ends lost 4 bases and 7 bases, in that order; junction bases with no gene match: 9. The CDR3 loop is CASSSLSGGRQPQHF. DNA of the CDR3: TGTGCCAGCAGCTCCCTGTCAGGGGGCCGCCAGCCCCAGCATTTT. Supplemented by reference TRBV11-2 and TRBJ1-5, the full variable domain reads EAGVAQSPRYKIIEKRQSVAFWCNPISGHATLYWYQQILGQGPKLLIQFQNNGVVDDSQLPKDRFSAERLKGVDSTLKIQPAKLEDSAVYLCASSSLSGGRQPQHFGDGTRLSIL.

V and J are TRBV15 and TRBJ2-3; possible D gene TRBD2, 6 bases. The V end was cut by 1 base, the J end by 10 bases, with 12 bases between. CDR3 length: 13 amino acids. Germline V CDR1 and CDR2: LNHNV, YYDKDF (reference sequence). This CDR3 reads CATSRAKGRSQYF. CDR3 DNA sequence: TGTGCCACCAGCAGAGCTAAGGGGAGGTCGCAGTATTTT.

The V and J genes are TRBV6-6 and TRBJ1-1, with D unclear. Germline CDR1 is MNHNY and CDR2 is SVGAGI (reference sequence). Between the trimmed V and J ends, which lost 8 bases and 1 base, there was a span of 11 bases. The CDR3 sequence is 13 residues long. Here the CDR3 reads CASAEGQNTEAFF. The CDR3 DNA reads as TGTGCCAGCGCGGAGGGTCAGAACACTGAAGCTTTCTTT.

The rearrangement uses TRBV18 and TRBJ1-5, with unresolved D. CDR3 length: 13 amino acids. In germline, CDR1 is KGHSH, CDR2 LQKENI. Trimming removed 2 bases at V and 2 bases at J, with 4 bases between. The CDR3 region is CASSPEGNQPQHF. As DNA, the CDR3 is TGTGCCAGCTCACCAGAGGGCAATCAGCCCCAGCATTTT.

To note about this clone: Other DNA sequences in the same sample also yield this CDR3. The chain couples TRBV6-5 to TRBJ1-2; possible D gene TRBD1, 5 bases. Germline V gives CDR1 MNHEY, CDR2 SVGAGI. This CDR3 comprises 15 residues. Trimming removed 0 bases at V and 0 bases at J, with 8 bases between. This chain's CDR3 is CASSYSAGSNYGYTF. CDR3 coding DNA: TGTGCCAGCAGTTACTCGGCAGGGTCTAACTATGGCTACACCTTC.

This sequence joins TRBV27 and TRBJ1-2; possible D gene TRBD1, 6 bases. V was pared by 4 bases and J by 8 bases, with 17 bases between. Germline V gives CDR1 MNHEY, CDR2 SMNVEV (reference sequence). The CDR3 sequence is 14 residues long. CDR3 DNA: TGTGCCAGCAGTTCGGGACAATACGGGGACGGCTACACCTTC. It codes for CASSSGQYGDGYTF.

The J gene is TRBJ1-2, the V gene TRBV27; a weak D match, TRBD1 (6 bases). The ends were cut back, 8 bases at V and 8 bases at J, with 18 bases in the middle. Germline V lookup: CDR1 MNHEY, CDR2 SMNVEV (reference sequence). There are 13 residues in the CDR3. In DNA, the CDR3 is TGTGCCAGCTCCCGGACAGAGAGAAGGGGCTACACCTTC. This encodes CASSRTERRGYTF.

This rearrangement joins TRBV18 to TRBJ1-1, with TRBD1 matching 11 bases. This CDR3 is built from 16 residues. The V gene end was trimmed by 4 bases and the J gene end by 5 bases; junction bases not matched to a gene: 9. The germline V gene encodes CDR1 KGHSH and CDR2 LQKENI. The DNA for the CDR3 is TGTGCCAGCTCACAAAATACCGGGACAGGGGGTACTGAAGCTTTCTTT. Protein: CASSQNTGTGGTEAFF.

DNA of the CDR3: TGTGCCAGCAGTTGGTCGGGACCCCCGGGAGATACGCAGTATTTT. Its protein product is CASSWSGPPGDTQYF. V usage is TRBV6-2 or TRBV6-3 and J usage is TRBJ2-3; D could derive from TRBD1 or TRBD2 (5 bases each). Germline assignment: CDR1 MNHEY and CDR2 SVGEGT. Trimming cost V 4 bases and J 5 bases, with 16 bases left between them. This CDR3 comprises 15 residues.

The CDR3 DNA sequence: TGTGCCAGCAGACCCGACTCCCGTTCGGGCACTGAAGCTTTCTTT. Translation: CASRPDSRSGTEAFF. The chain joins TRBV7-9 to TRBJ1-1; D call uncertain. Germline V gene lookup returns CDR1 SEHNR and CDR2 FQNEAQ (reference sequence). Trimming stripped 6 bases from V and 4 bases from J, with 18 bases between. CDR3 length: 15 amino acids.

The chain links TRBV6-5 to TRBJ1-1; 7 nucleotides line up with TRBD1. V dropped 2 bases and J dropped 5; count of bases not matched to a gene: 8. The CDR3 consists of 15 residues. Germline CDR1 and CDR2: MNHEY and SVGAGI. The CDR3: CASSYRKQGRTEAFF. The CDR3 DNA reads as TGTGCCAGCAGTTACCGCAAACAGGGGAGGACTGAAGCTTTCTTT.

The rearrangement links TRBV7-9 to TRBJ2-3; a weak D match, TRBD1 (5 bases). Germline V gene data show CDR1 as SEHNR and CDR2 as FQNEAQ (reference sequence). The CDR3 has 16 residues. V lost 4 bases and J 0 bases, leaving 14 bases between the germline ends. For the CDR3, the DNA is TGTGCCAGCAGCTCCCTTTTGACAGCTAGCACAGATACGCAGTATTTT. Its protein is CASSSLLTASTDTQYF.

The J gene is TRBJ2-3, the V gene TRBV27; 7 positions match TRBD1. The germline gives CDR1 MNHEY, CDR2 SMNVEV (reference sequence). V trimming: 5 bases; J trimming: 1 base; junction bases outside the gene matches: 3. The CDR3 covers 14 residues. The CDR3 nucleotides read TGTGCCAGCAGTGTAGACAGGGGCACAGATACGCAGTATTTT. Translated: CASSVDRGTDTQYF.

This chain joins TRBV5-1 and TRBJ1-5; tentative D call: TRBD1 (5 bases). V shed 0 bases and J shed 11 bases, with 9 bases lying between them. The CDR3 covers 12 residues. Germline CDR1 SGHRS, CDR2 YFSETQ. DNA for the CDR3: TGCGCCAGCAGCTTGGATGGGGCGACCCAGCATTTT. It specifies CASSLDGATQHF.

This sequence joins TRBV7-3 and TRBJ1-1; no firm D call. The CDR3 is made up of 13 amino acids. The germline V gene encodes CDR1 SGHTA and CDR2 FQGTGA. V was cut by 5 bases and J by 5 bases, with 12 bases left in between. CDR3 sequence reads: CASSLQYGTEAFF. CDR3 nucleotides: TGTGCCAGCAGCCTCCAATATGGAACTGAAGCTTTCTTT.

This clone showed up just once. The CDR3 sequence is CASSQGGGGVNTEAFF. The CDR3 DNA sequence: TGTGCCAGCAGCCAAGGGGGTGGGGGAGTCAACACTGAAGCTTTCTTT. The chain has TRBV3-1 (or the pseudogene TRBV3-2) and TRBJ1-1, with a weak D call TRBD1 (5 bases). CDR3 length equals 16 residues. Germline CDR1 LGHDT, CDR2 YNNKEL (reference sequence). Trimming removed 1 base at V and 2 bases at J, with 14 bases between.

V gene TRBV10-3 combines with J gene TRBJ2-3; 10 bases match TRBD2. Germline CDR1 ENHRY, CDR2 SYGVKD. Trimming cost V 2 bases and J 6 bases; bases outside gene matches: 5. CDR3 size: 15 residues. The CDR3 here is CAISEGAGGLDTQYF. CDR3 nucleotide sequence: TGTGCCATCAGTGAGGGAGCGGGGGGGCTCGATACGCAGTATTTT.